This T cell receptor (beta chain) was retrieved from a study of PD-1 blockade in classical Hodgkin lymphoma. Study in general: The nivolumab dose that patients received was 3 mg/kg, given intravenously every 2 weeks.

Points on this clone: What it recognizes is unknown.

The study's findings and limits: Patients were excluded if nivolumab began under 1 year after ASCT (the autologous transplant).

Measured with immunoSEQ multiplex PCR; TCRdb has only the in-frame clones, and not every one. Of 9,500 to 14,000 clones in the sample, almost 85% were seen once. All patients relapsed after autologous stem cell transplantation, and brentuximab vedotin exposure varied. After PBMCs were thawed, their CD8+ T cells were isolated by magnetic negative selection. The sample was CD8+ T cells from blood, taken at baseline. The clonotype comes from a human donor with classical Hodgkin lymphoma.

The chain's CDR3 is CASIGGPNSPLHF. The CDR3 DNA follows: TGTGCCAGCATAGGGGGTCCTAATTCACCCCTCCACTTT. The chain employs TRBV2 and TRBJ1-6; tentatively, D is TRBD1 (6 bases). V was trimmed by 7 bases and J by 6 bases, leaving 10 bases between them. Germline assignment: CDR1 SNHLY and CDR2 FYNNEI. The CDR3 is made up of 13 amino acids. Filled out from reference TRBV2 and TRBJ1-6, the complete variable domain reads EPEVTQTPSHQVTQMGQEVILRCVPISNHLYFYWYRQILGQKVEFLVSFYNNEISEKSEIFDDQFSVERPDGSNFTLKIRSTKLEDSAMYFCASIGGPNSPLHFGNGTRLTVT.